The clone carrying this T cell receptor beta chain was counted ten times or more. Its specificity is unknown. The sample is drawn from a study of metastatic and nonmetastatic thyroid tumors. Overall study context: It was across blood and tumor or nodule tissue from malignant and benign thyroid patients that repertoires were compared.

Nobody among the patients had been given any treatment before thyroid surgery. This CDR3 has 15 amino acids. Trimming took off 9 bases at V and 0 bases at J, with 18 bases between the two ends. Looked up from germline, CDR1 is MDHEN and CDR2 is SYDVKM. Per the study methods: Built for papillary thyroid cancer, a distant-metastasis classifier drew on CDR3 differences across clinicopathological groups. MiXCR re-clonotyped the PCR reads for TCRdb. Here the V and J calls rest on TCRdb's processing, not on the authors' analysis. The sample holds over 40,000 clones; 9.5% to 12% are singletons and the top ten take around 25%. The study's findings and limits: When malignant thyroid tumors were compared with benign nodules, TCR beta diversity was reportedly significantly higher in the malignant tumors. This held in both blood and tumor samples.

The chain links TRBV28 to TRBJ2-7, with D tentatively TRBD2 (8 bases). Source material: blood. The receptor was isolated from a female donor with papillary thyroid cancer or a benign thyroid nodule (not recorded which). Some clones in this sample may be carry-over from other donors' samples. The CDR3 DNA reads as TGTGCCAGTCAGGGGGTAGCGGGACGCTCCTACGAGCAGTACTTC. The encoded protein is CASQGVAGRSYEQYF.